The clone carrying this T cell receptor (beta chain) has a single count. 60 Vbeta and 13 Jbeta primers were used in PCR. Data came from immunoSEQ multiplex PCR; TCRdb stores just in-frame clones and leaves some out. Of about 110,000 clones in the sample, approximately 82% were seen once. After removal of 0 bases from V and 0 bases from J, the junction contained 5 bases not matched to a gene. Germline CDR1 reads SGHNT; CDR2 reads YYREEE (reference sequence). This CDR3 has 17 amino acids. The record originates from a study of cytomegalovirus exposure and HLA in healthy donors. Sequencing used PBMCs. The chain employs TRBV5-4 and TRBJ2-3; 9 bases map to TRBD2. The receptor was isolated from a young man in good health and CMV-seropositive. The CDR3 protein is CASSLVVAGDSTDTQYF. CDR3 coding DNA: TGTGCCAGCAGCTTGGTGGTAGCGGGGGATAGCACAGATACGCAGTATTTT.